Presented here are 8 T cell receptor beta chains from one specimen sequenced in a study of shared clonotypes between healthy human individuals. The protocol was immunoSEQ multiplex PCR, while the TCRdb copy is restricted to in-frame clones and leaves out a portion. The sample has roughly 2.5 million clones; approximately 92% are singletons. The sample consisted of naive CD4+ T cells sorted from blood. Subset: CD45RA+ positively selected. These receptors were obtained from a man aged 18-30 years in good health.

CDR3 nucleotides: TGTGCCATCAGTCCTGGACAGGGGGCAACTGAAGCTTTCTTT. Its translation is CAISPGQGATEAFF. The rearrangement uses TRBV10-3 and TRBJ1-1; the match to TRBD1 covers 11 bases. Germline V gives CDR1 ENHRY, CDR2 SYGVKD. V lost 5 bases and J lost 5; bases outside the gene matches: 4. The CDR3 sequence is 14 residues long.

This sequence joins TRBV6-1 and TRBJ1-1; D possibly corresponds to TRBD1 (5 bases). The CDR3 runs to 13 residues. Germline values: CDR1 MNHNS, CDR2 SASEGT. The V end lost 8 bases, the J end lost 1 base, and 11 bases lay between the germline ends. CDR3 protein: CASGGGRNTEAFF. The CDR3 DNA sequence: TGTGCCAGCGGGGGGGGTCGGAACACTGAAGCTTTCTTT.

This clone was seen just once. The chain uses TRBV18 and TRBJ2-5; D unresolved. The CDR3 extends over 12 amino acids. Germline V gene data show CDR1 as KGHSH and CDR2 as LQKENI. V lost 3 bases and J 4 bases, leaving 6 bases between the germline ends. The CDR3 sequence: CASSPFPETQYF. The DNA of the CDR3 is TGTGCCAGCTCACCCTTTCCAGAGACCCAGTACTTC. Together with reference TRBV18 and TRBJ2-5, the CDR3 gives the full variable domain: NAGVMQNPRHLVRRRGQEARLRCSPMKGHSHVYWYRQLPEEGLKFMVYLQKENIIDESGMPKERFSAEFPKEGPSILRIQQVVRGDSAAYFCASSPFPETQYFGPGTRLLVL.

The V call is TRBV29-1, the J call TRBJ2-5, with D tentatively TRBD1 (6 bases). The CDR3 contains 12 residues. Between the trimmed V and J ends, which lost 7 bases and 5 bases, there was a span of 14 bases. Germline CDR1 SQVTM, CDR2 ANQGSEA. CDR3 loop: CSGRGGSETQYF. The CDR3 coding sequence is TGCAGCGGCAGAGGGGGAAGCGAGACCCAGTACTTC.

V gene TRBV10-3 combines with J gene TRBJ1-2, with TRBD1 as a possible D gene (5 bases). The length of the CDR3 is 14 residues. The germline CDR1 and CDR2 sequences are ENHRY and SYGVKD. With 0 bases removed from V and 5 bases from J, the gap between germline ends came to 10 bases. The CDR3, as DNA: TGTGCCATCAGTGAGTCTATGGGGCGTTATGGCTACACCTTC. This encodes CAISESMGRYGYTF.

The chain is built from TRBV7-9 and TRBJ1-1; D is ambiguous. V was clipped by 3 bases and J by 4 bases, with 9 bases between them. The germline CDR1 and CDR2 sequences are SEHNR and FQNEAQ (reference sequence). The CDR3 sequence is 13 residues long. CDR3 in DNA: TGTGCCAGCAGCTTGTGGGAGTCCACTGAAGCTTTCTTT. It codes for CASSLWESTEAFF.

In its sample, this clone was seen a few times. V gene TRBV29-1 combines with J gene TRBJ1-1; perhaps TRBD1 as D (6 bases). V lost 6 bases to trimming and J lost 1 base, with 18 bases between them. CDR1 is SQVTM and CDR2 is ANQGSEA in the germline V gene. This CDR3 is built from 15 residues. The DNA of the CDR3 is TGCAGCGTCCTCGTGGGGGGCACGAAGAACACTGAAGCTTTCTTT. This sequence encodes CSVLVGGTKNTEAFF.

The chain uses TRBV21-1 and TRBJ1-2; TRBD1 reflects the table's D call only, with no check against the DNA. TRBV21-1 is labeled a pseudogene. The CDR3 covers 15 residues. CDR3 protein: CASSLHRGLGYGYTF. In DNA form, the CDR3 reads TGTGCCAGCAGCCTCCACAGGGGGCTAGGATATGGCTACACCTTC.